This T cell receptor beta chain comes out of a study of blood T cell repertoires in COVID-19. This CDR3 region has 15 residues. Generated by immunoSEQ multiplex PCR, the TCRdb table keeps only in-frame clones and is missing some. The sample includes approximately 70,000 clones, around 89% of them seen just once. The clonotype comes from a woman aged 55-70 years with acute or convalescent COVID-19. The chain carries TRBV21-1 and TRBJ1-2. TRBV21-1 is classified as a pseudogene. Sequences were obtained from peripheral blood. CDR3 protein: CASSKSARPVYGYTF. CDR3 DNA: TGTGCCAGCAGCAAATCTGCCCGCCCGGTCTATGGCTACACCTTC.